The 30 T cell receptor beta chains in this list originate from one sample, sequenced in a study of T cell repertoires in cytomegalovirus infection. TCRdb used MiXCR to reprocess the reads, holding one entry per CDR3 protein. The sample shows 350,000 to 500,000 distinct CDR3 sequences, 30% to 40% of them seen only once. Sequencing was carried out using PBMCs. These receptors came from a human donor in good health (CMV status not recorded). Some clones in this sample may be carry-over from other donors' samples.

This clonotype came up many times. This rearrangement joins TRBV12-3 or TRBV12-4 to TRBJ1-1; D is ambiguous. Trimming left V 6 bases short and J 7 bases short, with 9 bases between. There are 11 residues in the CDR3. CDR3 bases: TGTGCCAGCAGCCCGGGATTTGAAGCTTTCTTT. It specifies CASSPGFEAFF.

The chain joins TRBV6-8 to TRBJ2-4; 7 nucleotides match TRBD1. From germline, CDR1 is MNHGY and CDR2 SAAAGT. The ends lost 0 bases at V and 4 bases at J; junction bases unmatched: 0. This CDR3 contains 14 residues. In DNA form, the CDR3 reads TGTGCCAGCAGTTACTCGACAGGGAAAAACATTCAGTACTTC. It codes for CASSYSTGKNIQYF.

V is TRBV7-2 and J is TRBJ2-3; D is perhaps TRBD2 (7 bases). The germline gives CDR1 SGHTA, CDR2 FQGNSA. This CDR3 has 17 residues. Trimming took off 1 base at V and 3 bases at J, with 17 bases between the two ends. The DNA for the CDR3 is TGTGCCAGCAGCTTAGATTTGTGGGGAGGGGGAACAGATACGCAGTATTTT. It translates to CASSLDLWGGGTDTQYF. Looking up the rest from reference TRBV7-2 and TRBJ2-3 gives the full variable domain: GAGVSQSPSNKVTEKGKDVELRCDPISGHTALYWYRQSLGQGLEFLIYFQGNSAPDKSGLPSDRFSAERTGGSVSTLTIQRTQQEDSAVYLCASSLDLWGGGTDTQYFGPGTRLTVL.

As concerns this clonotype: A read error may be the cause here, since a much bigger clone is one base away. The chain is built from TRBV12-3 or TRBV12-4 and TRBJ2-5, with 8 bases fitting TRBD2. Trimming at V came to 4 bases and at J to 0 bases, leaving 10 bases not matched to a gene. The CDR3 is made up of 17 amino acids. The DNA of the CDR3 is TGTGCCAGCAGTTGGACGGGGGGGCGGGGGTACCAAGAGACCCAGTACTTC. It translates to CASSWTGGRGYQETQYF.

On this clonotype itself: One end of the junction fails to match germline, which may point to a read error. The CDR3 loop reads CASSSNPAGAPANTQSF. CDR3 sequence (DNA): TGTGCCAGCAGTTCCAATCCAGCGGGGGCACCGGCAAATACGCAGTCTTTT. This chain connects TRBV6-6 to TRBJ2-3, with TRBD2 matching over 8 bases. This CDR3 spans 17 amino acids. Germline assignment: CDR1 MNHNY and CDR2 SVGAGI (reference sequence).

The V gene is TRBV6-5, the J gene TRBJ2-7, with D maybe TRBD1 (6 bases). The CDR3 loop spans 14 amino acids. CDR1 MNHEY and CDR2 SVGAGI come from the germline V gene. Trimming pared 0 bases from V and 3 bases from J, leaving 9 bases between. CDR3 nucleotide sequence: TGTGCCAGCAGTTACTCGGACAGAGGCTACGAGCAGTACTTC. Translated, it gives CASSYSDRGYEQYF.

Concerning this clonotype itself: No conserved phenylalanine or tryptophan is present at the end of the CDR3, so a read error is the likely explanation. V gene TRBV5-4 combines with J gene TRBJ2-5; D remains ambiguous. The CDR3 consists of 12 residues. Looked up from germline, CDR1 is SGHNT and CDR2 is YYREEE (reference sequence). Between the trimmed V and J ends, which lost 0 bases and 5 bases, there was a span of 5 bases. The CDR3 region is CASSLGSETQYL. In nucleotides, the CDR3 is TGTGCCAGCAGCTTGGGGTCGGAGACCCAGTACTTA.

This clonotype occurred a few times. This chain joins TRBV7-2 and TRBJ2-3; D gene unclear. The CDR3 loop spans 14 amino acids. Trimming cost V 4 bases and J 1 base, with 9 bases left between them. CDR1 is SGHTA and CDR2 is FQGNSA in the germline V gene. In nucleotides, the CDR3 is TGTGCCAGCAGCTCCTTTATCCGCACAGATACGCAGTATTTT. Residues: CASSSFIRTDTQYF.

In this sample, this clonotype turned up many times. This chain links TRBV4-3 with TRBJ2-7, with D hard to call. With 0 bases removed from V and 3 bases from J, the gap between germline ends came to 9 bases. The germline CDR1 and CDR2 sequences are LGHNA and YSLEER. The CDR3 is 14 amino acids. The CDR3 nucleotides are TGCGCCAGCAGCCAAGAGCTGGGTAACTACGAGCAGTACTTC. Protein sequence: CASSQELGNYEQYF.

The chain employs TRBV24-1 and TRBJ2-1, with 9 bases aligning to TRBD1. This CDR3 is 16 amino acids long. The ends lost 5 bases at V and 1 base at J; junction bases unmatched: 5. The V gene's germline CDR1 is KGHDR and CDR2 SFDVKD. The CDR3 sequence: CATSGSGQGSYNEQFF. The CDR3 DNA sequence: TGTGCCACCAGTGGGTCGGGACAGGGTTCCTACAATGAGCAGTTCTTC.

This rearrangement joins TRBV4-3 to TRBJ1-6; 9 nucleotides agree with TRBD1. The CDR3 has 15 residues. Germline CDR1 LGHNA, CDR2 YSLEER. J was trimmed by 5 bases and V by 5 bases; bases with no gene match: 4. The CDR3: CASSEGTGNNSPLHF. DNA for the CDR3: TGCGCCAGCAGCGAAGGGACAGGGAATAATTCACCCCTCCACTTT.

The rearrangement joins TRBV5-1 to TRBJ2-4; perhaps TRBD2 as D (5 bases). The CDR3 is made up of 15 amino acids. Trimming cost V 0 bases and J 8 bases, with 15 bases left between them. Germline assignment: CDR1 SGHRS and CDR2 YFSETQ. CDR3 loop: CASSLGTAQADIQYF. CDR3 sequence (DNA): TGCGCCAGCAGCTTGGGGACGGCCCAAGCGGACATTCAGTACTTC.

V and J are TRBV15 and TRBJ2-7; 8 positions match TRBD2. The CDR3 sequence is 16 residues long. V shed 0 bases and J 6 bases; nucleotides not matched to a gene: 10. Germline CDR1 is LNHNV and CDR2 is YYDKDF (reference sequence). The CDR3 loop reads CATSREIAGPPREQYF. The CDR3 DNA sequence: TGTGCCACCAGCAGAGAGATAGCGGGGCCCCCCCGCGAGCAGTACTTC.

This clonotype was observed a few times. The J gene is TRBJ2-1, the V gene TRBV5-6; tentative D call: TRBD2 (5 bases). The CDR3 is made up of 17 amino acids. V was trimmed by 5 bases and J by 3 bases, leaving 21 bases between them. Per the germline V gene, CDR1 is SGHDT and CDR2 is YYEEEE. The CDR3 DNA reads TGTGCCAGCAGTCCGGGAACGCACCTAGAGTTCTACAATGAGCAGTTCTTC. Protein sequence: CASSPGTHLEFYNEQFF.

In this sample, this clonotype turned up once. The junction departs from germline at one end; a sequencing error may be responsible. The chain has TRBV28 and TRBJ1-5; TRBD1 might be the D (5 bases). This CDR3 comprises 14 residues. The germline CDR1 and CDR2 sequences are MDHEN and SYDVKM. The CDR3 coding sequence is TGTGCCAGCAGCTTATTAGGACAAAATCAGCCCCAGCATTTT. Protein: CASSLLGQNQPQHF.

The chain employs TRBV15 and TRBJ2-7; tentative D call: TRBD2 (5 bases). V was cut by 1 base and J by 3 bases, with 13 bases left in between. Germline-derived CDR1 and CDR2 are LNHNV and YYDKDF (reference sequence). The CDR3 is made up of 15 amino acids. CDR3 residues: CATSRAFGLNYEQYF. CDR3 in DNA: TGTGCCACCAGCAGAGCCTTCGGACTGAACTACGAGCAGTACTTC.

There are many counts of this clonotype. The chain has TRBV7-2 and TRBJ2-3; D is ambiguous. This CDR3 comprises 12 residues. In germline, CDR1 is SGHTA, CDR2 FQGNSA. The V end lost 4 bases, the J end lost 2 bases, and 4 bases lay between the germline ends. Here the CDR3 DNA reads TGTGCCAGCAGCTGGAACACAGATACGCAGTATTTT. Protein: CASSWNTDTQYF.

This clonotype was counted only a few times. The chain employs TRBV7-6 and TRBJ2-1; D is perhaps TRBD2 (6 bases). Trimming removed 2 bases at V and 7 bases at J, with 24 bases between. The germline CDR1 and CDR2 sequences are SGHVS and FNYEAQ. The CDR3 extends over 18 amino acids. For the CDR3, the DNA is TGTGCCAGCAGCTTAAGTGTTGCGGGGCAGGGTTCCAGAAATGAGCAGTTCTTC. Translating gives CASSLSVAGQGSRNEQFF. The full variable domain, its missing parts supplied by reference TRBV7-6 and TRBJ2-1, is GAGVSQSPRYKVTKRGQDVALRCDPISGHVSLYWYRQALGQGPEFLTYFNYEAQQDKSGLPNDRFSAERPEGSISTLTIQRTEQRDSAMYRCASSLSVAGQGSRNEQFFGPGTRLTVL.

Of note for this clonotype: A read error may account for a junction end that differs from germline. J is TRBJ2-2 and V is TRBV7-2, with D perhaps TRBD2 (5 bases). Germline V gene lookup returns CDR1 SGHTA and CDR2 FQGNSA. The CDR3 spans 13 residues. The CDR3 nucleotides read TGTGCCAGAAGCCTCCTGGCCCCCGGGGAGATGTTTTTT. Its protein product is CARSLLAPGEMFF.

Comments on this clonotype: One end of the junction varies from germline; a read error may be responsible. The chain is built from TRBV27 and TRBJ2-2, with D perhaps matching TRBD2 (6 bases). Germline CDR1 is MNHEY and CDR2 is SMNVEV (reference sequence). This CDR3 region has 15 residues. This CDR3 is CASSLNRRGTGEPFF. Written as DNA, the CDR3 is TGTGCCAGCAGTTTAAATCGTCGGGGGACCGGGGAGCCGTTTTTT.

V gene TRBV5-6 combines with J gene TRBJ2-2; TRBD1 or TRBD2 may be the D gene (5 bases each). CDR3 length: 14 amino acids. V lost 4 bases and J lost 7, with 14 bases in between. Germline values: CDR1 SGHDT, CDR2 YYEEEE. CDR3 in amino acids: CASSPGASGGELFF. CDR3 DNA sequence: TGTGCCAGCAGCCCCGGGGCCAGCGGCGGGGAGCTGTTTTTT.

Notes on this clonotype: A much larger clone lies a single base off, so this may be a read error. The chain links TRBV12-3 or TRBV12-4 to TRBJ2-7, with 8 nucleotides matching TRBD1. V lost 3 bases to trimming and J lost 2 bases; unmatched junction nucleotides: 6. This CDR3 has 15 amino acids. CDR3 region: CASSLWTGRPYEQYF. The CDR3 DNA is TGTGCCAGCAGTTTGTGGACAGGGCGACCCTACGAGCAGTACTTC.

This chain uses TRBV5-1 with TRBJ1-4; D not resolved. Trimming cost V 0 bases and J 7 bases, with 10 bases left between them. Germline lookup yields CDR1 SGHRS and CDR2 YFSETQ. This CDR3 is built from 14 residues. Here the CDR3 reads CASSLGVAGEKLFF. DNA for the CDR3: TGCGCCAGCAGCTTGGGTGTGGCGGGTGAAAAACTGTTTTTT.

The sample holds many counts of this clonotype. The CDR3 region is CASSLLGESEQFF. DNA for the CDR3: TGTGCCAGCAGCCTCTTGGGGGAAAGTGAGCAGTTCTTC. The V and J genes are TRBV7-3 and TRBJ2-1; D tentatively fits TRBD1 or TRBD2 (5 bases each). V lost 5 bases to trimming and J lost 9 bases, with 14 bases between them. Germline loops: CDR1 SGHTA, CDR2 FQGTGA. The CDR3 extends over 13 amino acids.

On this clonotype: A clone one base away is much larger, so this may be a read error. Without the conserved terminal phenylalanine or tryptophan, this CDR3 likely stems from a read error. The chain has TRBV12-3 or TRBV12-4 and TRBJ2-5; 9 positions match TRBD1. After removal of 5 bases from V and 5 bases from J, the junction contained 9 bases not matched to a gene. This CDR3 has 15 residues. The CDR3 nucleotides read TGTGCCAGCAGTCTCGGGGACAGGGATCTGGAGACCCAGTACTTA. Protein: CASSLGDRDLETQYL.

This clonotype was found many times. The chain has TRBV7-9 and TRBJ2-3; 10 nucleotides agree with TRBD1. V gave up 4 bases and J gave up 3 bases; unmatched junction bases: 7. The CDR3 is 16 residues long. CDR1 and CDR2 (germline): SEHNR, FQNEAQ (reference sequence). Written as DNA, the CDR3 is TGTGCCAGCAGCTACGGCCGGACAGGGGGTACAGATACGCAGTATTTT. This gives the protein CASSYGRTGGTDTQYF.

About this clonotype itself: One base away lies a much larger clone, so this may be a sequencing read error. J is TRBJ2-7 and V is TRBV28; the D is unclear. The V gene's germline CDR1 is MDHEN and CDR2 SYDVKM. The CDR3 runs to 13 residues. CDR3 protein: CASSFALSYEQCF. DNA of the CDR3: TGTGCCAGCAGTTTTGCCCTCTCCTACGAGCAGTGCTTC.

CDR3 protein: CASSWVASTDTQYF. The CDR3 DNA sequence: TGTGCCAGCAGTTGGGTAGCTTCCACAGATACGCAGTATTTT. The chain recombines TRBV6-8 with TRBJ2-3; no clear D gene. Trimming removed 4 bases from V and 2 bases from J, with 10 bases in between. Germline CDR1 MNHGY, CDR2 SAAAGT. The CDR3 is made up of 14 amino acids.

V usage is TRBV6-6 and J usage is TRBJ2-5; TRBD2 agrees at 8 bases. The CDR3 runs to 15 residues. CDR1 MNHNY and CDR2 SVGAGI come from the germline V gene (reference sequence). With V trimmed by 4 bases and J by 5 bases, 9 bases remained unmatched. The CDR3 is CASSSGTRQVETQYF. The CDR3 nucleotides are TGTGCCAGCAGTTCCGGGACTAGACAAGTTGAGACCCAGTACTTC.

This clonotype was counted between two and nine times. The junction departs from germline at one end; a sequencing error may be responsible. This chain connects TRBV7-7 to TRBJ2-3; D remains ambiguous. This CDR3 is built from 13 residues. Germline V gene lookup returns CDR1 SSHAT and CDR2 FNYEAQ (reference sequence). Here the CDR3 reads CASSIWGTDTQYF. As DNA, the CDR3 is TGTGCTAGCAGCATTTGGGGCACAGATACGCAGTATTTT.